This TCR beta chain was observed in a study of early T cells in non-severe SARS-CoV-2 infection. Looking at the study overall: Chains from this unsorted whole-blood bulk RNA could not be paired. Study observations and caveats: Private and CD4 specificities were missed by VDJdb matching, skewed to anti-spike CD8.

cDNA molecules, individually, were tagged with unique molecular identifiers. Each CDR3 protein is one row after TCRdb ran MiXCR on the 5' RACE reads. The sample records 60,000 to 75,000 distinct CDR3 sequences, around 12% being singletons. Ten or more counts support this clonotype. Its antigen is currently unknown. The sample taken for sequencing was whole blood. The TCR sequence derives from an adult who was a healthcare worker with PCR-confirmed SARS-CoV-2 infection or an uninfected control (not recorded which).

For the CDR3, the DNA is TGCGCCAGCAGCTTGGAGACAGCCACGAACACTGAAGCTTTCTTT. Translated: CASSLETATNTEAFF. This chain connects TRBV5-1 to TRBJ1-1; D is perhaps TRBD1 (5 bases). Deletions cut 0 bases from V and 1 base from J, with 10 bases between. The V gene's germline CDR1 is SGHRS and CDR2 YFSETQ. The length of the CDR3 is 15 residues.